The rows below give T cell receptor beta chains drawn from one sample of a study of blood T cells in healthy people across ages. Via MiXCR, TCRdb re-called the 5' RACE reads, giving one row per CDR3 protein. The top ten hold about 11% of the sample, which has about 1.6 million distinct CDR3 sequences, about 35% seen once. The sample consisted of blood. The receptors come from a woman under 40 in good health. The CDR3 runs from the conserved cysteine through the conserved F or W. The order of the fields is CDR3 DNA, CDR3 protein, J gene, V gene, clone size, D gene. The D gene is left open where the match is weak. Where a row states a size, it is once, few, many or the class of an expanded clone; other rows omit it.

TGTGCCAGCAGCTTAGGGTCTAGCGGGAGGGGATTCTCCTACGAGCAGTACTTC	CASSLGSSGRGFSYEQYF	TRBJ2-7	TRBV7-2	few	TRBD2
TGTGCCAGCAGCGTAGGGAATCGTAGCACTGAAGCTTTCTTT	CASSVGNRSTEAFF	TRBJ1-1	TRBV9	few	-
TGTGCCAGCAGTCCTCCCCTCCCTCAATACGAGCAGTACTTC	CASSPPLPQYEQYF	TRBJ2-7	TRBV27	few	-
TGCAGTGCTAGACAGGGGGCGGATCATCAGCCCCAGCATTTT	CSARQGADHQPQHF	TRBJ1-5	TRBV20-1	-	TRBD1
TGTGCCAGCAGCGAAAATCGGGAGACCCAGTACTTC	CASSENRETQYF	TRBJ2-5	TRBV7-6	few	-
TGTGCCAGCAGCCCGGAGGGGCACACCGGGGAGCTGTTTTTT	CASSPEGHTGELFF	TRBJ2-2	TRBV11-2	few	-
TGCAGTGCCCTCAGCGGGGGGGCGTCCGGGGAGCTGTTTTTT	CSALSGGASGELFF	TRBJ2-2	TRBV20-1	-	TRBD2
TGTGCCAGCAGCGAGGCCAGGGACACAGATACGCAGTATTTT	CASSEARDTDTQYF	TRBJ2-3	TRBV9	-	-
TGCAGTGCTAGAGATCCGAACCGGGGTGAAGGAACCCAAGAGACCCAGTACTTC	CSARDPNRGEGTQETQYF	TRBJ2-5	TRBV20-1	-	-
TGTGCCGGCAGTGGTTTGGGAACCGGGATATACAATGAGCAGTTCTTC	CAGSGLGTGIYNEQFF	TRBJ2-1	TRBV12-3/TRBV12-4	-	-
TGTGCCAGCAGCCCTCATATGGGGGCTGGGCTGGACGAGCAGTACTTC	CASSPHMGAGLDEQYF	TRBJ2-7	TRBV9	few	-
TGTGCCAGCAGTTATCGCGGGGGTTTGGACACTGAAGCTTTCTTT	CASSYRGGLDTEAFF	TRBJ1-1	TRBV6-2/TRBV6-3	-	-
TGCAGTGCTAGAGATGTCCGGCAGGTCCAAGAGACCCAGTACTTC	CSARDVRQVQETQYF	TRBJ2-5	TRBV20-1	few	-
TGTGCCAGCAGCTTAGCTCGGGCAGGGGCTAATCAGCCCCAGCATTTT	CASSLARAGANQPQHF	TRBJ1-5	TRBV7-6	few	-
TGTGCCAGCAGTTATTGGACAGGGAATGAAAAACTGTTTTTT	CASSYWTGNEKLFF	TRBJ1-4	TRBV6-2/TRBV6-3	few	TRBD1
TGTGCCAGCATCACCTCCCCGGGTTTGTCTGGGGCCAACGTCCTGACTTTC	CASITSPGLSGANVLTF	TRBJ2-6	TRBV6-6	few	-
TGTGCCTGGAGGCCCGGGGGGACAGGGCCTCTCCACTATGGCTACACCTTC	CAWRPGGTGPLHYGYTF	TRBJ1-2	TRBV30	-	TRBD1
TGTGCCAAGGACAGCTCCTACAATGAGCAGTTCTTC	CAKDSSYNEQFF	TRBJ2-1	TRBV2	few	-
TGTGCCAGCACCGGGACTATCACCGGGGAGCTGTTTTTT	CASTGTITGELFF	TRBJ2-2	TRBV3-1	-	TRBD2
TGTGCCTGGAGTGTAACAGTGACTAACTATGGCTACACCTTC	CAWSVTVTNYGYTF	TRBJ1-2	TRBV30	few	-
TGTGCCAGCAGTAGCGGGGGGACTAGCGGGGCGTACGAGCAGTACTTC	CASSSGGTSGAYEQYF	TRBJ2-7	TRBV6-2/TRBV6-3	-	TRBD2
TGCAGCGTCGCCCGGGACAGGGCCACTGAAGCTTTCTTT	CSVARDRATEAFF	TRBJ1-1	TRBV29-1	-	TRBD1
TGCAGTGCTAGACCTCCGGGACAGACGGGGAACGAGCAGTACTTC	CSARPPGQTGNEQYF	TRBJ2-7	TRBV20-1	-	TRBD1
TGCGCCAGCAGCTTCCCAAACGAGGAGCAGTACTTC	CASSFPNEEQYF	TRBJ2-7	TRBV5-1	-	-
TGTGCCAGCAGCTTAAGCGTTGGGACAGGGGACAAAGAGACCCAGTACTTC	CASSLSVGTGDKETQYF	TRBJ2-5	TRBV7-9	few	TRBD1
TGTGCCAGCAGCCTGGCCACAGGGGTATTAGAAGAGACCCAGTACTTC	CASSLATGVLEETQYF	TRBJ2-5	TRBV3-1	few	TRBD1
TGTGCCAGCAGCCAAGGGGACGTCTCGGGGGAGCCTTATGGCTACACCTTC	CASSQGDVSGEPYGYTF	TRBJ1-2	TRBV3-1	-	-
TGTGCCAGCAGCTTAGTTCTAGCGGGAGGTGAAGATACGCAGTATTTT	CASSLVLAGGEDTQYF	TRBJ2-3	TRBV7-2	many	TRBD2
TGTGCCATCAGTGAGTGGACGGACACCGGGGAGCGGTTTTTT	CAISEWTDTGERFF	TRBJ2-2	TRBV10-3	-	-
TGCGCCAGCAGCTTGTTTGACGTTTCTACCGGGGAGCTGTTTTTT	CASSLFDVSTGELFF	TRBJ2-2	TRBV5-1	many	-
TGCGCCAGCAGGGATCCGGGACAAACATCCACAGATACGCAGTATTTT	CASRDPGQTSTDTQYF	TRBJ2-3	TRBV6-5	once	-
TGTGCCAGCAGCACTCTAGCGGGTAGCACAGATACGCAGTATTTT	CASSTLAGSTDTQYF	TRBJ2-3	TRBV7-9	few	TRBD2
TGTGCCAGCAGTTTACGACAGGGGAACACTGAAGCTTTCTTT	CASSLRQGNTEAFF	TRBJ1-1	TRBV12-3/TRBV12-4	many	TRBD1
TGTGCCAGCAGTTTGGGACAGGGGGCGCGTACTTCCGGCTACACCTTC	CASSLGQGARTSGYTF	TRBJ1-2	TRBV27	few	TRBD1
TGTGCCAGCAGCCCCCCCGACGGCACTGAAGCTTTCTTT	CASSPPDGTEAFF	TRBJ1-1	TRBV6-6	-	-
TGTGCCAGCAGCTGGAGGGGTGAGGGTCAGCCCCAGCATTTT	CASSWRGEGQPQHF	TRBJ1-5	TRBV4-2	few	-
TGTGCCACCAGCAGAGGGGACAGTGTTACAGATACGCAGTATTTT	CATSRGDSVTDTQYF	TRBJ2-3	TRBV15	-	TRBD1
-	CAWSVGAGANVRTF	TRBJ2-6	TRBV30	-	-
TGTGCCAGCAGTGAATCTAGGAGGACAGGGGAGTGCGGCTACACCTTC	CASSESRRTGECGYTF	TRBJ1-2	TRBV25-1	-	TRBD1
TGTGCCAGCACGGTTGAGCGGAACTATGGCTACACCTTC	CASTVERNYGYTF	TRBJ1-2	TRBV2	-	-